A single sample is the source of the 26 T cell receptor beta chains below, sequenced in a study of beta chain features in type 1 diabetes (dated by TCRdb to 2017 to 2018). Study-wide findings and limitations: In all four CD4+ subsets, TCRB CDR3 length was moderately but significantly shorter in type 1 diabetes patients.

Library preparation was by the immunoSEQ multiplex PCR assay. All of the isolated RNA was reverse transcribed with the High Capacity cDNA Reverse Transcription Kit, so expressed TCRB transcripts were sequenced. TCRdb mirrors the immuneACCESS table, restricted to in-frame sequences. Some clones are absent from its copies; in checked studies, under half trace to an unresolved V gene, and the reason for the others is unknown. The sample table shows hundreds of thousands of clones, and roughly 13% are seen once. Approximately 0.022% of the sample belongs to the ten largest clones. For these receptors, no antigen is known. The source material was naive CD4+ T cells from blood. Interpreted using the paper, the cell subset or site label stands for: true naive CD4+ T cells. Receptor source: a man younger than 35 with type 1 diabetes.

Only a few counts were recorded for this clone. The chain uses TRBV18 and TRBJ2-6; D unresolved. The CDR3 runs 13 residues. Trimming pared 5 bases from V and 6 bases from J, leaving 8 bases between. Germline values: CDR1 KGHSH, CDR2 LQKENI. This CDR3 is CASSNSLANVLTF. The CDR3 region has the DNA TGTGCCAGCTCAAACAGCCTGGCCAACGTCCTGACTTTC.

This clone has a handful of counts. The chain joins TRBV7-9 to TRBJ2-6, with D possibly matching TRBD1 (6 bases). Germline V gene sequence: CDR1 SEHNR, CDR2 FQNEAQ (reference sequence). V shed 3 bases and J shed 8 bases, with 11 bases lying between them. This CDR3 spans 14 amino acids. DNA for the CDR3: TGTGCCAGCAGCTTGCAACAGGGTTCCAACGTCCTGACTTTC. Translating gives CASSLQQGSNVLTF.

In this sample, this clone turned up once. This chain links TRBV11-3 with TRBJ1-2; maybe TRBD1 (5 bases). CDR1 and CDR2 from the germline V gene are SGHNT and YENEEA. V gave up 0 bases and J gave up 2 bases, with 10 bases separating them. This CDR3 contains 15 residues. CDR3 sequence (DNA): TGTGCCAGCAGCTTAGAAGGCAGGGCCAACTATGGCTACACCTTC. This codes for CASSLEGRANYGYTF.

The chain employs TRBV29-1 and TRBJ1-5; D is uncertain. The CDR3 sequence is 13 residues long. V was shortened by 5 bases and J by 0 bases, with 8 bases between the two germline ends. Germline loops: CDR1 SQVTM, CDR2 ANQGSEA. Here the CDR3 reads CSVRVGSNQPQHF. The CDR3 bases are TGCAGCGTTAGGGTGGGTAGCAATCAGCCCCAGCATTTT.

This clone occurred a few times. The chain uses TRBV19 and TRBJ2-5; D is unclear. CDR1 is LNHDA, CDR2 SQIVND, per germline (reference sequence). The CDR3 totals 12 residues. V lost 3 bases and J lost 4, with 6 bases in between. DNA of the CDR3: TGTGCCAGTAGTATGCGTGGAGAGACCCAGTACTTC. It codes for CASSMRGETQYF.

The rearrangement uses TRBV4-1 and TRBJ2-1; D may be TRBD1 (5 bases). The V gene lost 5 bases and the J gene lost 4 bases, with 15 bases spanning the gap. This CDR3 has 15 amino acids. Germline loops: CDR1 MGHRA, CDR2 YSYEKL. CDR3 bases: TGCGCCAGCAGCACAGGAGATACTTCATACAATGAGCAGTTCTTC. It specifies CASSTGDTSYNEQFF.

This clone has a single count. The V and J genes are TRBV7-9 and TRBJ2-2; 8 bases line up with TRBD1. The CDR3 is made up of 15 amino acids. The germline V gene encodes CDR1 SEHNR and CDR2 FQNEAQ (reference sequence). V lost 1 base, J lost 3 bases, and 1 base stayed unmatched. The CDR3 DNA reads as TGTGCCAGCAGCTTAGACAGGGGGGACACCGGGGAGCTGTTTTTT. This translates into CASSLDRGDTGELFF.

The V gene is TRBV5-1, the J gene TRBJ2-1; TRBD1 matches at 8 bases. From germline, CDR1 is SGHRS and CDR2 YFSETQ. J was trimmed by 15 bases and V by 4 bases; bases with no gene match: 6. The CDR3 has 11 amino acids. The CDR3 sequence is CASSPYTGGFF. CDR3 in DNA: TGCGCCAGCAGCCCATATACAGGGGGGTTCTTC.

This clone was detected a few times. The V gene is TRBV30, the J gene TRBJ1-1; no reliable D call. The CDR3 totals 10 residues. Trimming left V 5 bases short and J 11 bases short, with 12 bases between. Germline CDR1 GTSNPN, CDR2 SVGIG (reference sequence). For the CDR3, the DNA is TGTGCCTGGGGGAGTCTGGAGGCTTTCTTT. Translating gives CAWGSLEAFF.

The chain has TRBV30 and TRBJ1-1, with D hard to call. The CDR3 is 14 amino acids. Germline loops: CDR1 GTSNPN, CDR2 SVGIG (reference sequence). The ends were cut back, 2 bases at V and 0 bases at J, with 10 bases in the middle. The CDR3 region has the DNA TGTGCCTGGAGTCACGGGAGGTTGAACACTGAAGCTTTCTTT. The encoded protein is CAWSHGRLNTEAFF.

This clone was counted a few times. The chain recombines TRBV4-1 with TRBJ1-2, with 7 bases lining up with TRBD1. CDR3 size: 15 residues. The trim removed 2 bases at V and 4 bases at J, leaving 7 bases unmatched. Germline V gene sequence: CDR1 MGHRA, CDR2 YSYEKL. CDR3 protein: CASSQRGQDLYGYTF. CDR3 coding DNA: TGCGCCAGCAGCCAAAGAGGACAGGACCTCTATGGCTACACCTTC.

This clone was counted between two and nine times. The V gene is TRBV29-1, the J gene TRBJ2-1; D is undetermined. The CDR3 consists of 11 residues. Germline V gene sequence: CDR1 SQVTM, CDR2 ANQGSEA. Trimming left V 3 bases short and J 8 bases short, with 8 bases between. The chain's CDR3 is CSVDVGYEQFF. The CDR3, as DNA: TGCAGCGTTGATGTAGGTTATGAGCAGTTCTTC.

The CDR3 spells CSVQTGRNEKLFF. CDR3 in DNA: TGCAGCGTTCAGACAGGGCGGAATGAAAAACTGTTTTTT. J is TRBJ1-4 and V is TRBV29-1; TRBD1 aligns across 7 bases. The V and J ends lost 5 bases and 5 bases, in that order; junction bases with no gene match: 5. The CDR3 runs 13 residues. CDR1 SQVTM and CDR2 ANQGSEA come from the germline V gene.

The sample holds a few counts of this clone. This chain joins TRBV30 and TRBJ2-1, with D maybe TRBD2 (5 bases). Trimming removed 4 bases at V and 3 bases at J, with 10 bases between. The V gene's germline CDR1 is GTSNPN and CDR2 SVGIG (reference sequence). The CDR3 runs 13 residues. DNA for the CDR3: TGTGCCTGGAATCTACTAGACTACAATGAGCAGTTCTTC. Encoded protein: CAWNLLDYNEQFF.

Comments on this clone: The same CDR3 arises from other DNA sequences in this sample as well. The chain employs TRBV10-3 and TRBJ2-2, with D uncertain. Trimming took off 6 bases at V and 6 bases at J, with 5 bases between the two ends. From germline, CDR1 is ENHRY and CDR2 SYGVKD. This CDR3 has 11 residues. The CDR3: CAISPSGELFF. CDR3 coding DNA: TGTGCCATCAGCCCGTCCGGGGAGCTGTTTTTT.

The rearrangement links TRBV14 to TRBJ2-5; 7 bases are a match to TRBD2. Germline loops: CDR1 SGHDN, CDR2 FVKESK. There are 17 residues in the CDR3. Trimming took 0 bases from V and 4 from J; bases not matched to a gene: 11. The CDR3 spells CASSQDLGIPGGETQYF. CDR3 nucleotide sequence: TGTGCCAGCAGCCAAGATCTTGGGATCCCGGGGGGAGAGACCCAGTACTTC. Combining the CDR3 with reference TRBV14 and TRBJ2-5 gives the whole variable domain EAGVTQFPSHSVIEKGQTVTLRCDPISGHDNLYWYRRVMGKEIKFLLHFVKESKQDESGMPNNRFLAERTGGTYSTLKVQPAELEDSGVYFCASSQDLGIPGGETQYFGPGTRLLVL.

The CDR3 nucleotides read TGTGCCAGCAGCGACCAACCTAGCGGGGGTTCCTACGAGCAGTACTTC. Encoded protein: CASSDQPSGGSYEQYF. The chain recombines TRBV5-6 with TRBJ2-7; 10 positions match TRBD2. Germline CDR1 reads SGHDT; CDR2 reads YYEEEE. Losses at the gene ends were 4 bases for V and 1 base for J; bases not matched to a gene: 8. The CDR3 runs 16 residues.

As to this clone: Other DNA sequences in this sample translate to the same CDR3. The chain couples TRBV5-4 to TRBJ2-3; D is unresolved. Trimming removed 1 base from V and 0 bases from J, with 3 bases in between. CDR3 length: 13 residues. Germline lookup yields CDR1 SGHNT and CDR2 YYREEE (reference sequence). The CDR3 protein is CASSLKSTDTQYF. CDR3 DNA sequence: TGTGCCAGCAGCTTGAAAAGCACAGATACGCAGTATTTT.

This clone turned up a few times. The chain carries TRBV2 and TRBJ2-1; unclear D gene. V lost 5 bases, J lost 5 bases, and 10 bases lay in between. The CDR3 sequence is 13 residues long. The V gene's germline CDR1 is SNHLY and CDR2 FYNNEI. In DNA form, the CDR3 reads TGTGCCAGCAGTAAGGAAGTTGACAATGAGCAGTTCTTC. It specifies CASSKEVDNEQFF.

The chain combines TRBV30 with TRBJ1-4; 9 bases agree with TRBD1. The length of the CDR3 is 15 residues. With V trimmed by 4 bases and J by 7 bases, 10 bases remained unmatched. Per the germline V gene, CDR1 is GTSNPN and CDR2 is SVGIG (reference sequence). The CDR3 bases are TGTGCCTGGAAAGTAAACAGGGGGCAGGGTGAAAAACTGTTTTTT. This translates into CAWKVNRGQGEKLFF.

The chain has TRBV29-1 and TRBJ2-6; TRBD1 matches at 12 bases. Trimming at V came to 6 bases and at J to 2 bases, leaving 5 bases not matched to a gene. CDR3 length: 16 amino acids. Germline lookup yields CDR1 SQVTM and CDR2 ANQGSEA. The CDR3 sequence: CSVSGTGGAGANVLTF. CDR3 coding DNA: TGCAGCGTGTCCGGGACAGGGGGCGCTGGGGCCAACGTCCTGACTTTC. Looking up the rest from reference TRBV29-1 and TRBJ2-6 gives the full variable domain: SAVISQKPSRDICQRGTSLTIQCQVDSQVTMMFWYRQQPGQSLTLIATANQGSEATYESGFVIDKFPISRPNLTFSTLTVSNMSPEDSSIYLCSVSGTGGAGANVLTFGAGSRLTVL.

The gene calls are TRBV5-1 and TRBJ1-1; D not certain. Germline assignment: CDR1 SGHRS and CDR2 YFSETQ. The CDR3 consists of 14 residues. The V end lost 3 bases, the J end lost 1 base, and 10 bases lay between the germline ends. This CDR3 is CASSWAEANTEAFF. In DNA form, the CDR3 reads TGCGCCAGCAGCTGGGCTGAGGCGAACACTGAAGCTTTCTTT.

This clone turned up a few times. The J gene is TRBJ2-5, the V gene TRBV30; no clear D gene. Trimming cost V 2 bases and J 1 base, with 8 bases left between them. Germline values: CDR1 GTSNPN, CDR2 SVGIG (reference sequence). The CDR3 consists of 13 residues. The CDR3 coding sequence is TGTGCCTGGAGTCGGCTAAGCCAAGAGACCCAGTACTTC. It codes for CAWSRLSQETQYF.

The V and J genes are TRBV11-2 and TRBJ2-7; 11 nucleotides align to TRBD2. Trimming cost V 1 base and J 5 bases; bases outside gene matches: 4. The germline V gene has CDR1 SGHAT and CDR2 FQNNGV. The length of the CDR3 is 15 residues. The chain's CDR3 is CASSLVTSGGHEQYF. The CDR3 DNA sequence: TGTGCCAGCAGCTTAGTAACTAGCGGGGGCCACGAGCAGTACTTC.

The chain has TRBV28 and TRBJ2-7; TRBD1 agrees at 7 bases. The CDR3 contains 14 residues. CDR1 is MDHEN and CDR2 is SYDVKM in the germline V gene. Unmatched junction bases numbered 8, after V lost 6 bases and J lost 3 bases. Here the CDR3 reads CASRRGQLVYEQYF. The CDR3 DNA sequence: TGTGCCAGCAGACGGGGACAGTTGGTCTACGAGCAGTACTTC.

This clone came up a few times. This CDR3 is CSAVGRESTF. The CDR3 coding sequence is TGCAGTGCTGTAGGGAGGGAGTCCACCTTC. The V call is TRBV20-1, the J call TRBJ1-2; D ambiguous. Deletions cut 5 bases from V and 13 bases from J, with 14 bases between. The CDR3 is 10 amino acids. Germline CDR1 is DFQATT and CDR2 is SNEGSKA (reference sequence).